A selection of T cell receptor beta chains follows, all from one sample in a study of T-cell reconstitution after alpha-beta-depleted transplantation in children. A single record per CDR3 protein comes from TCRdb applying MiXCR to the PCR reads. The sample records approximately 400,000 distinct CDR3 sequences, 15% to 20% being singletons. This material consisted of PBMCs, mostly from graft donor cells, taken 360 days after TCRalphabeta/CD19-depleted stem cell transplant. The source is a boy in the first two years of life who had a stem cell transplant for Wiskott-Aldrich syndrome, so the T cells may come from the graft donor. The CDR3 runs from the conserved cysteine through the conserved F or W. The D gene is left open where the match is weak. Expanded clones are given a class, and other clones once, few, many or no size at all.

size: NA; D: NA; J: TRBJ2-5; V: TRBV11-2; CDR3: CASSLQGWTQYF; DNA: TGTGCCAGCAGCTTACAGGGCTGGACCCAGTACTTC
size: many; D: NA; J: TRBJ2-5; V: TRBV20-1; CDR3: CSARDGAVQETQYF; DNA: TGCAGTGCTAGAGATGGTGCGGTACAAGAGACCCAGTACTTC
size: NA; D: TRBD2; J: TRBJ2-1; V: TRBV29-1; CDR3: CSVEGREIPHNEQFF; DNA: TGCAGCGTTGAAGGGCGGGAGATCCCCCACAATGAGCAGTTCTTC
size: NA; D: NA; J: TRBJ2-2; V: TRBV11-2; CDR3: CASSLVRDYGTGELFF; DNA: TGTGCCAGCAGCTTAGTTCGGGATTATGGCACCGGGGAGCTGTTTTTT
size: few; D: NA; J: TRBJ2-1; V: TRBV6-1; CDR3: CASRDPGASSYNEQFF; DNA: TGTGCCAGCAGAGATCCGGGGGCCTCCTCCTACAATGAGCAGTTCTTC
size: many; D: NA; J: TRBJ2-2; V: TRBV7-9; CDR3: CASSLPLRGELFF; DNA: TGTGCCAGCAGCTTACCTCTGAGGGGGGAGCTGTTTTTT
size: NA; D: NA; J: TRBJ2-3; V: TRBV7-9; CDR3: CASTKALGGAGDTQYF; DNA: TGTGCCAGCACCAAAGCTCTCGGAGGGGCGGGAGATACGCAGTATTTT
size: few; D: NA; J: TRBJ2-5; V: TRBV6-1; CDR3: CASGWAAWSQYF; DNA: TGTGCCAGCGGGTGGGCGGCTTGGTCCCAGTACTTC
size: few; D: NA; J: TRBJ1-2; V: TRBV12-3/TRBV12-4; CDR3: CASSFENNYGYTF; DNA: TGTGCCAGCAGTTTCGAAAATAACTATGGCTACACCTTC
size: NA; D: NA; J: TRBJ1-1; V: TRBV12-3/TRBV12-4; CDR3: CASSFWALRTEAFF; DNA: TGTGCCAGCAGTTTCTGGGCCCTGAGGACTGAAGCTTTCTTT
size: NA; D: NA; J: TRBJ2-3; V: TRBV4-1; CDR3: CASSQFEGGPFTDTQYF; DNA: TGCGCCAGCAGCCAATTCGAGGGGGGGCCGTTCACAGATACGCAGTATTTT
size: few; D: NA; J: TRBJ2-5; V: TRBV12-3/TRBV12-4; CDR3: CASSPYLAGVYKETQYF; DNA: TGTGCCAGCAGCCCCTACCTCGCAGGGGTCTACAAAGAGACCCAGTACTTC
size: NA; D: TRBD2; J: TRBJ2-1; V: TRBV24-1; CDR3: CATSDFVAGAYNEQFF; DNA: TGTGCCACCAGTGATTTTGTAGCGGGAGCCTACAATGAGCAGTTCTTC
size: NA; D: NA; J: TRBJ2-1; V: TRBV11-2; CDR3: CASSLVAHNYNEQFF; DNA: TGTGCCAGCAGCTTAGTCGCTCACAATTACAATGAGCAGTTCTTC
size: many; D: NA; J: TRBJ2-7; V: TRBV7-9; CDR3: CASSLLGSYEQYF; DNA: TGTGCCAGCAGCTTATTGGGCTCCTACGAGCAGTACTTC
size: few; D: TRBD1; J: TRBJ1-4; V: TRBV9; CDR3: CASSLRTGQNEKLFF; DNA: TGTGCCAGCAGCCTGCGGACAGGCCAGAATGAAAAACTGTTTTTT
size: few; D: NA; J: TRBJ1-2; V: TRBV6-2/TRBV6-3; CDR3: CASSYFASGYTF; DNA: TGTGCCAGCAGTTACTTTGCATCCGGCTACACCTTC
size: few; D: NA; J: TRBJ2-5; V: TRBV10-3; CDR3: CAISESIGGETQYF; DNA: TGTGCCATCAGTGAGTCCATAGGGGGAGAGACCCAGTACTTC
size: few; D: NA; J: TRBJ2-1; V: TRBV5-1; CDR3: CASSLRGTDNEQFF; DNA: TGCGCCAGCAGCTTGCGCGGGACGGACAATGAGCAGTTCTTC
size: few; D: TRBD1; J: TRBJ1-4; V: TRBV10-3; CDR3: CATGQQNEKLFF; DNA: TGTGCCACGGGACAGCAAAATGAAAAACTGTTTTTT
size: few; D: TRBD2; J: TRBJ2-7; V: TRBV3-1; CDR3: CASTQGLAGDYEQYF; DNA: TGTGCCAGCACCCAAGGACTAGCGGGAGACTACGAGCAGTACTTC
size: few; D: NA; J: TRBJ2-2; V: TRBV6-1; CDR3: CASRSRREAGELFF; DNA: TGTGCCAGCAGATCAAGGAGGGAAGCCGGGGAGCTGTTTTTT
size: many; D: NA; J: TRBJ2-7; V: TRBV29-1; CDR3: CSVEGPSSYEQYF; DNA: TGCAGCGTTGAAGGGCCGAGCTCCTACGAGCAGTACTTC
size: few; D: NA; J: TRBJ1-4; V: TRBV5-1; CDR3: CASSPISAGEKLFF; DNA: TGCGCCAGCAGCCCTATATCAGCCGGAGAAAAACTGTTTTTT
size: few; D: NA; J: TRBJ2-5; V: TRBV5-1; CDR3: CASSLEGRGGETQYF; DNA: TGCGCCAGCAGCTTGGAGGGAAGGGGTGGTGAGACCCAGTACTTC
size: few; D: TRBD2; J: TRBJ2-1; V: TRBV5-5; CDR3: CASSLAVWLAGTNEQFF; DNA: TGTGCCAGCAGCTTGGCCGTCTGGCTAGCGGGGACGAATGAGCAGTTCTTC
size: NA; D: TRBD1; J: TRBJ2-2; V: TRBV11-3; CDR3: CASSDRDRVTTGELFF; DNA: TGTGCCAGCAGCGATCGGGACAGGGTTACCACCGGGGAGCTGTTTTTT
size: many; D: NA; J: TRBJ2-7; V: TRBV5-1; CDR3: CASSPRGGQGGYEQYF; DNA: TGCGCCAGCAGCCCCCGAGGTGGCCAGGGGGGCTACGAGCAGTACTTC
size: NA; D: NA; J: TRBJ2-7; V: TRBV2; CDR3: CASSLRTATYEQYF; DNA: TGTGCCAGCAGTCTTAGGACAGCCACCTACGAGCAGTACTTC
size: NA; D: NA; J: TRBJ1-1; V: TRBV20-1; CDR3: CSASYKNTEAFF; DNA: TGCAGTGCTTCCTACAAGAACACTGAAGCTTTCTTT
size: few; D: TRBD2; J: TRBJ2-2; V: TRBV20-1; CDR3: CSAIRLAGGGWNGELFF; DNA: TGCAGTGCGATCCGACTAGCGGGGGGCGGGTGGAACGGGGAGCTGTTTTTT
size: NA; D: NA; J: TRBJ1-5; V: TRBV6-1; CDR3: CASSTKFGSNQPQHF; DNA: TGTGCCAGCAGTACCAAGTTTGGTAGCAATCAGCCCCAGCATTTT
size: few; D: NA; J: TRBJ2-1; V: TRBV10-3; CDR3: CAISESIAAEDYNEQFF; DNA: TGTGCCATCAGTGAGTCGATTGCGGCAGAGGACTACAATGAGCAGTTCTTC
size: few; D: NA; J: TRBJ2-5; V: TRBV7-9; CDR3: CAIHEGLETQYF; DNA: TGTGCCATCCATGAAGGCCTGGAGACCCAGTACTTC
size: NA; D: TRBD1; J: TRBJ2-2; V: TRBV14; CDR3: CASSRGLKTGELFF; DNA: TGTGCCAGCAGCAGGGGGCTGAAAACCGGGGAGCTGTTTTTT
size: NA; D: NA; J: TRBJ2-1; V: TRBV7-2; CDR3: CASSFTQTVYNEQFF; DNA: TGTGCCAGCAGCTTCACACAAACGGTATACAATGAGCAGTTCTTC
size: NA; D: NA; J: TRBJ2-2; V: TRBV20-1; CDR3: CSARGLGELFF; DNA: TGCAGTGCTAGGGGCCTCGGGGAGCTGTTTTTT
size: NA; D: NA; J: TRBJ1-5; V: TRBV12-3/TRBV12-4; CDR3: CASSFSGATIEGNQPQHF; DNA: TGTGCCAGCAGTTTCAGTGGGGCGACAATCGAGGGCAATCAGCCCCAGCATTTT
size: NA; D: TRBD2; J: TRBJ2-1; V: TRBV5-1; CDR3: CASRERGLRNEQFF; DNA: TGCGCCAGCCGGGAGCGGGGACTGAGGAATGAGCAGTTCTTC
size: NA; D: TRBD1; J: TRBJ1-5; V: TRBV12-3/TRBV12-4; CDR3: CASSLGSHTGGWSNQPQHF; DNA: TGTGCCAGCAGTTTGGGGTCCCACACAGGGGGCTGGAGCAATCAGCCCCAGCATTTT
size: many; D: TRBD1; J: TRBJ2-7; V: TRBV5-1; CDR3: CASSLKTGPYEQYF; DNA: TGCGCCAGCAGCTTGAAGACAGGGCCCTACGAGCAGTACTTC